The rows below give T cell receptor beta chains drawn from one sample of a study of shared clonotypes between healthy human individuals. Generated by immunoSEQ multiplex PCR, the TCRdb table keeps only in-frame clones and is missing some. The sample shows fewer than 850,000 clones, about two thirds of them seen only once. The sample taken for sequencing was memory CD4+ T cells sorted from blood. Receptor source: a woman aged 25 to 39 in good health. CDR3s include the opening cysteine and the closing phenylalanine or tryptophan. The D gene is left open where the match is weak. Size is omitted from some rows. Given values are once, few, many or a class for expanded clones.

d_call	clone_size	v_call	j_call	cdr3_nt	cdr3_aa
TRBD1	few	TRBV14	TRBJ1-1	TGTGCCAGCAGCCCGACGACAGGGGCCAACACTGAAGCTTTCTTT	CASSPTTGANTEAFF
TRBD1	-	TRBV19	TRBJ1-1	TGTGCCACCAGACCGGGGACAGGGGGAAGGTTGGCCACTGAAGCTTTCTTT	CATRPGTGGRLATEAFF
-	few	TRBV18	TRBJ2-1	TGTGCCAGCTCACCAGGAGCCTACAATGAGCAGTTCTTC	CASSPGAYNEQFF
-	-	TRBV28	TRBJ1-5	TGTGCCAGCAGTCAAATGGACACCGCTCGTTATAGCAATCAGCCCCAGCATTTT	CASSQMDTARYSNQPQHF
TRBD2	-	TRBV7-2	TRBJ2-5	TGTGCCAGCAGCTACGGACTAGCGGGATGGGAGCAGTACTTC	CASSYGLAGWEQYF
-	-	TRBV5-6	TRBJ1-3	TGTGCCAGCAGCTTGGGGCAGGGAAACACCATATATTTT	CASSLGQGNTIYF
-	-	TRBV7-3	TRBJ2-3	TGTGCCAGCAGCTTAATTCCAGGAGCTAGCACAGATACGCAGTATTTT	CASSLIPGASTDTQYF
-	few	TRBV7-9	TRBJ1-1	TGTGCCAGCAGCCCCCCGGTGGGGAACACTGAAGCTTTCTTT	CASSPPVGNTEAFF
-	-	TRBV6-6	TRBJ1-1	TGTGCCAGCAGCGACAGGAACACTGAAGCTTTCTTT	CASSDRNTEAFF
TRBD1	-	TRBV10-1	TRBJ1-1	TGCGCCAGCAGTGACACCGGACAGGGGTTGAACACTGAAGCTTTCTTT	CASSDTGQGLNTEAFF
-	-	TRBV27	TRBJ1-1	TGTGCCAGCAGTTTACGTGACCCGGGGGAAGCTTTCTTT	CASSLRDPGEAFF
-	-	TRBV28	TRBJ1-3	TGTGCCAGCAGTTTGCTCCGGGCCCGACGGAGCTCTGGAAACACCATATATTTT	CASSLLRARRSSGNTIYF
TRBD2	few	TRBV12-5	TRBJ2-1	TGTGCTAGTGGTTTGGGGACTAGCGGGAGTGGGATTGAGCAGTTCTTC	CASGLGTSGSGIEQFF
-	-	TRBV29-1	TRBJ2-5	TGCAGCGTTGAACAAGAGACCCAGTACTTC	CSVEQETQYF
-	-	TRBV11-2	TRBJ2-7	TGTGCCAGCAGCTTAGCCCTCACCTCCTACGAGCAGTACTTC	CASSLALTSYEQYF
TRBD2	once	TRBV9	TRBJ2-3	TGTGCCAGCAGCTCCCGCGGAGCGGGAGGCCCGGATACGCAGTATTTT	CASSSRGAGGPDTQYF
-	-	TRBV10-3	TRBJ2-7	TGTGCCATCAGTGAGTTCAAAGGGGACGAGCAGTACTTC	CAISEFKGDEQYF
TRBD1	-	TRBV27	TRBJ2-2	TGTGCCAGCAGCCCTTGGACAGGGGGGGCCGGGGAGCTGTTTTTT	CASSPWTGGAGELFF
-	-	TRBV2	TRBJ2-6	TGTGCCAGCAGTGCTCTGACCTCTGGGGCCAACGTCCTGACTTTC	CASSALTSGANVLTF
-	-	TRBV6-5	TRBJ2-1	TGTGCCAGCAGTTACATAAACTCCTACAATGAGCAGTTCTTC	CASSYINSYNEQFF
-	-	TRBV18	TRBJ2-5	TGTGCCAGCTCACCTGGGACATACCAAGAGACCCAGTACTTC	CASSPGTYQETQYF
TRBD1	-	TRBV9	TRBJ1-1	TGTGCCAGCAGCGCACAGGGGGTCGCTGAAGCTTTCTTT	CASSAQGVAEAFF
-	few	TRBV10-1	TRBJ2-3	TGCGCCAGCAGCCCGACTAGTCCCGCAGATACGCAGTATTTT	CASSPTSPADTQYF